The rows below give T cell receptor beta chains drawn from one sample of a study of molecular identifiers for immune sequencing clone quantification. TCRdb re-called the PCR reads through MiXCR, storing one row per CDR3 protein. Of under 800,000 distinct CDR3 sequences listed, roughly 27% are singletons. The sequencing input was naive CD8+ T cells from blood, with Jurkat cell RNA spiked in. The receptors were gathered from a human donor in good health. Some libraries in this study had Jurkat cell RNA spiked in. Both conserved end residues are part of each CDR3. The D gene is left open where the match is weak. For some rows the clone size is stated as once, few or many, or as a class when expanded; others skip it.

D gene,J gene,clone size,V gene,CDR3 protein,CDR3 DNA
TRBD2,TRBJ2-3,many,TRBV29-1,CSFSRGLAGDTDTQYF,TGCAGCTTCTCACGGGGACTAGCGGGAGACACAGATACGCAGTATTTT
.,TRBJ1-4,many,TRBV7-9,CASSLVDGNEKLFF,TGTGCCAGCAGCTTAGTAGACGGTAATGAAAAACTGTTTTTT
.,TRBJ2-3,.,TRBV7-3,CASSFGEGGPDTQYF,TGTGCCAGCAGCTTCGGGGAAGGAGGGCCAGATACGCAGTATTTT
.,TRBJ2-7,many,TRBV6-2/TRBV6-3,CASSYSQPGPPQYF,TGTGCCAGCAGTTACTCACAGCCGGGGCCTCCGCAGTACTTC
TRBD2,TRBJ2-3,many,TRBV12-3/TRBV12-4,CASSRVGGGRDTQYF,TGTGCCAGCAGCCGAGTCGGGGGGGGGAGAGATACGCAGTATTTT
.,TRBJ1-2,.,TRBV7-8,CASSREGPNYGYTF,TGTGCCAGCAGCCGGGAGGGACCAAACTATGGCTACACCTTC
TRBD1,TRBJ2-7,many,TRBV29-1,CSVEPGTGGYEQYF,TGCAGCGTTGAGCCCGGGACAGGGGGTTACGAGCAGTACTTC
.,TRBJ2-7,once,TRBV20-1,CSARDLDDSPVNGIDEQYF,TGCAGTGCTAGAGATTTGGACGATTCGCCAGTAAATGGTATCGACGAGCAGTACTTC
.,TRBJ2-1,few,TRBV29-1,CSVEHPNTYNEQFF,TGCAGCGTTGAGCACCCAAATACTTACAATGAGCAGTTCTTC
.,TRBJ1-5,few,TRBV12-3/TRBV12-4,CASSLSIYQPQHF,TGTGCCAGCAGTTTAAGTATTTATCAGCCCCAGCATTTT
TRBD2,TRBJ2-7,many,TRBV6-5,CASTIHVAGVYEQYF,TGTGCCAGCACAATACATGTAGCGGGGGTCTACGAGCAGTACTTC
.,TRBJ2-3,many,TRBV19,CASSIFGVEDTQYF,TGTGCCAGTAGTATTTTTGGGGTTGAAGATACGCAGTATTTT
.,TRBJ1-5,few,TRBV4-1,CASSRVGSNQPQHF,TGCGCCAGCAGCAGGGTTGGAAGCAATCAGCCCCAGCATTTT
.,TRBJ2-7,many,TRBV7-2,CASSLGLLSYEQYF,TGTGCCAGCAGCTTAGGGTTACTCTCCTACGAGCAGTACTTC
.,TRBJ1-5,.,TRBV19,CASSIFTDYSNQPQHF,TGTGCCAGTAGTATCTTCACAGACTATAGCAATCAGCCCCAGCATTTT
.,TRBJ1-2,.,TRBV27,CASSKFPVDYGYTF,TGTGCCAGCAGTAAATTCCCCGTAGACTATGGCTACACCTTC
.,TRBJ1-2,.,TRBV19,CASSISGLELNYGYTF,TGTGCCAGTAGTATATCGGGACTAGAGCTTAACTATGGCTACACCTTC
TRBD1,TRBJ2-5,.,TRBV28,CASSLWTGWQEPQYF,TGTGCCAGCAGTTTATGGACAGGGTGGCAAGAGCCCCAGTACTTC
.,TRBJ2-7,many,TRBV12-5,CASKTTGHYEQYF,TGTGCTAGTAAAACCACAGGGCACTACGAGCAGTACTTC
.,TRBJ1-2,.,TRBV7-9,CASSLVGQHYGYTF,TGTGCCAGCAGCTTAGTAGGACAGCACTATGGCTACACCTTC
.,TRBJ2-3,.,TRBV4-3,CASSQDSLAPGHTDTQYF,TGCGCCAGCAGCCAAGACTCCCTCGCACCGGGACACACAGATACGCAGTATTTT
.,TRBJ2-3,many,TRBV2,CASSGGPEATDTQYF,TGTGCCAGCAGTGGGGGCCCCGAGGCCACAGATACGCAGTATTTT
.,TRBJ2-5,many,TRBV5-1,CASSLGQGLETQYF,TGCGCCAGCAGCTTGGGGCAGGGGCTGGAGACCCAGTACTTC
.,TRBJ2-2,many,TRBV24-1,CATRDSGWTGELFF,TGTGCCACCAGAGATTCAGGGTGGACCGGGGAGCTGTTTTTT
TRBD2,TRBJ2-3,many,TRBV7-2,CASSYWAGLYTDTQYF,TGTGCCAGCAGCTACTGGGCGGGACTATACACAGATACGCAGTATTTT
TRBD1,TRBJ2-7,few,TRBV19,CASSNIGTVNEQYF,TGTGCCAGTAGTAATATCGGGACAGTCAACGAGCAGTACTTC
TRBD1,TRBJ2-1,.,TRBV27,CASSWGQGSDEQFF,TGTGCCAGCAGTTGGGGACAGGGGAGTGATGAGCAGTTCTTC
TRBD1,TRBJ2-2,few,TRBV12-5,CASGLVILGTGGFGELFF,TGTGCTAGTGGTTTGGTCATCCTTGGGACAGGGGGCTTCGGGGAGCTGTTTTTT
.,TRBJ1-1,.,TRBV6-2/TRBV6-3,CASSYSQSLGTEAFF,TGTGCCAGCAGTTACTCCCAAAGTCTGGGCACTGAAGCTTTCTTT
.,TRBJ2-1,.,TRBV27,CASSLSAGGGYNEQFF,TGTGCCAGCAGTTTATCGGCCGGGGGCGGTTACAATGAGCAGTTCTTC
.,TRBJ2-7,many,TRBV30,CAWNDLGHEQYF,TGTGCCTGGAACGACCTAGGGCACGAGCAGTACTTC
.,TRBJ1-5,few,TRBV7-9,CASSLSVQPQHF,TGTGCCAGCAGCTTATCGGTTCAGCCCCAGCATTTT
TRBD1,TRBJ1-4,many,TRBV7-9,CASRGGQGPEKLFF,TGTGCCAGCAGGGGGGGACAGGGTCCTGAAAAACTGTTTTTT
TRBD1,TRBJ2-1,.,TRBV12-3/TRBV12-4,CASSFLNRGTNEQFF,TGTGCCAGCAGTTTTCTCAACAGGGGGACAAATGAGCAGTTCTTC
TRBD1,TRBJ2-3,many,TRBV20-1,CSARDIRDRSSTDTQYF,TGCAGTGCTAGAGATATCCGGGACAGATCTAGCACAGATACGCAGTATTTT
TRBD2,TRBJ2-1,many,TRBV5-1,CASSFLMREGQEQFF,TGCGCCAGCAGCTTTCTCATGCGGGAGGGCCAGGAGCAGTTCTTC
.,TRBJ1-2,few,TRBV19,CASSIMSGANYGYTF,TGTGCCAGTAGTATAATGTCAGGGGCTAACTATGGCTACACCTTC
.,TRBJ2-7,few,TRBV27,CASSLTVLYEQYF,TGTGCCAGCAGTTTGACGGTTCTCTACGAGCAGTACTTC
TRBD1,TRBJ2-7,.,TRBV27,CASRMTGVHEQYF,TGTGCCAGCAGAATGACAGGGGTCCACGAGCAGTACTTC